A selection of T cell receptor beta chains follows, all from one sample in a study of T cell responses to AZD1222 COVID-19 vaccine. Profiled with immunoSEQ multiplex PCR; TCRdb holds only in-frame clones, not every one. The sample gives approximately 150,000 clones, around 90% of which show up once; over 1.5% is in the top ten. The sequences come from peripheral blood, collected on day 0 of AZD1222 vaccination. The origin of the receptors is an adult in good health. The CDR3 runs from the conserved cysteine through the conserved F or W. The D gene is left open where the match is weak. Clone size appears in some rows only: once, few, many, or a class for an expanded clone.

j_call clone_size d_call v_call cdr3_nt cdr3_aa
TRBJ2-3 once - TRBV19 TGTGCCAGTAACACCGGAATCACCCCAGATACGCAGTATTTT CASNTGITPDTQYF
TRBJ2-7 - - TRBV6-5 TGTGCCAGCAGTTACTTTAGGAGCGCCCCCTACGAGCAGTACTTC CASSYFRSAPYEQYF
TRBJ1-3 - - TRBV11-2 TGTGCCAGCAGCTTAGAAATACAGACGAGCTCTGGAAACACCATATATTTT CASSLEIQTSSGNTIYF
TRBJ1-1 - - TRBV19 TGTGCCACCACGGGTACGGGGGGCAAAGAAGCTTTCTTT CATTGTGGKEAFF
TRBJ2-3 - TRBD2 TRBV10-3 TGTGCCATCAGTCAGGGGACTAGCGGGATCACAGATACGCAGTATTTT CAISQGTSGITDTQYF
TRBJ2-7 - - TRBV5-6 TGTGCCAGCAGCTTGGCGGGGCGGACCTCTGAGCAGTACTTC CASSLAGRTSEQYF
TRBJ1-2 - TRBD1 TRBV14 TGTGCCAGCAGCCAAGCCGGACAGGTCTATGGCTACACCTTC CASSQAGQVYGYTF
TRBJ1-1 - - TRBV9 TGTGCCAGTGGAGGAAAGGACGCTATGAACACTGAAGCTTTCTTT CASGGKDAMNTEAFF
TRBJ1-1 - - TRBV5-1 TGCGCCAGCAGCTTAGGGGTTGGGACTGAAGCTTTCTTT CASSLGVGTEAFF
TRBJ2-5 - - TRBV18 TGTGCCAGCTCAGGGGGCCAAGAGACCCAGTACTTC CASSGGQETQYF
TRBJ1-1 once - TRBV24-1 TGTGCCACCAGTGCCCTTGACGACGGTGAAGCTTTCTTT CATSALDDGEAFF
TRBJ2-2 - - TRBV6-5 TGTGCCAGCACCCCGGGGAACACCGGGGAGCTGTTTTTT CASTPGNTGELFF
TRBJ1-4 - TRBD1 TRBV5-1 TGCGCCAGCAGCTTGTACCCAGGGGGTTCTGATGAAAAACTGTTTTTT CASSLYPGGSDEKLFF
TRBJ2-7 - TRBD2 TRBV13 TGTGCCAGCAGCCCGGGACTAGCGGGCTACGAGCAGTACTTC CASSPGLAGYEQYF
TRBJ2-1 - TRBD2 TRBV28 TGTGCCAGCACCGAAGTGGCTAGCGGGAGTGCTGAGCAGTTCTTC CASTEVASGSAEQFF
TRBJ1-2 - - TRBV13 TGTGCCAGCAGCCGACGCAGGGGCTATGGCTACACCTTC CASSRRRGYGYTF
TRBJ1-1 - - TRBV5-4 TGTGCCAGCAGCTTGGACAGAGGGAAAGGGAACACTGAAGCTTTCTTT CASSLDRGKGNTEAFF
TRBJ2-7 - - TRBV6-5 TGTGCCAGCAGCCCCCTGGGGCCCTACGAGCAGTACTTC CASSPLGPYEQYF
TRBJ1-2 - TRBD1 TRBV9 TGTGCCAGCAGCGGACCGGGACAGGGGCGTGTTGGCTACACCTTC CASSGPGQGRVGYTF
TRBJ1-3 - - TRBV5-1 TGCGCCAGCAGCTCCAGGGGAGATGGAAACACCATATATTTT CASSSRGDGNTIYF
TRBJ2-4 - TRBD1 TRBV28 TGTGCCAGCAGTTACAGGGGGCTGGGGGGAAACATTCAGTACTTC CASSYRGLGGNIQYF
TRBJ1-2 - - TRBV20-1 TGCAGTGCTACCCGCCCCTATGGCTACACCTTC CSATRPYGYTF
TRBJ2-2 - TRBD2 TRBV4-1 TGCGCCAGCAGCCGGAGTCCGAGGCTAGCGGGAGACACTAACACCGGGGAGCTGTTTTTT CASSRSPRLAGDTNTGELFF
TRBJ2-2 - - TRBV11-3 TGTGCCAGCAGGGGATTTGGCGGGGAGCTGTTTTTT CASRGFGGELFF
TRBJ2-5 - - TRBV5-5 TGTGCCAGCAGCTTGGGGCAGGGAAGCGAGACCCAGTACTTC CASSLGQGSETQYF
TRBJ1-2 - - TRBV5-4 TGTGCCAGCCATTTTGCCGCAGGGAGAGGTGCTGGCTACACCTTC CASHFAAGRGAGYTF
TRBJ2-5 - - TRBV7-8 TGTGCCAGCAGCTTAGAATTGTCGGGGGGCTCGACCCAGTACTTC CASSLELSGGSTQYF